Each of the 20 T cell receptor beta chains below was sequenced from the same sample in a study of identical twins. TCRdb analysed the 5' RACE reads with MiXCR anew, one entry per CDR3 protein. The data show 200,000 to 250,000 distinct CDR3 sequences, more than 6.5% seen once. This same sample was also part of a study on yellow fever vaccine responses in identical twins.

The material sequenced was memory (CD45RO+) T cells sorted from blood. Every receptor here comes from a woman aged 18-29 years in good health.

A few counts support this clonotype. The rearrangement uses TRBV20-1 and TRBJ2-5; D may correspond to TRBD1 or TRBD2 (5 bases each). V lost 4 bases and J 3 bases, leaving 18 bases between the germline ends. CDR3 length: 15 amino acids. Germline V gives CDR1 DFQATT, CDR2 SNEGSKA (reference sequence). The CDR3 reads CSATPERGRKETQYF. The CDR3 region has the DNA TGCAGTGCTACCCCTGAGAGGGGTAGAAAAGAGACCCAGTACTTC.

The sample holds many counts of this clonotype. The chain couples TRBV12-3 or TRBV12-4 to TRBJ2-5, with 7 nucleotides matching TRBD2. The CDR3 extends over 12 amino acids. Unmatched junction bases numbered 2, after V lost 6 bases and J lost 4 bases. CDR3 in amino acids: CASRGRVETQYF. For the CDR3, the DNA is TGTGCCAGCAGGGGGAGGGTAGAGACCCAGTACTTC.

There are many counts of this clonotype. At one end, the junction sequence differs from germline, possibly due to a read error. The rearrangement uses TRBV5-1 and TRBJ1-2; TRBD1 agrees at 10 bases. The CDR3 contains 14 residues. Per the germline V gene, CDR1 is SGHRS and CDR2 is YFSETQ. In nucleotides, the CDR3 is TGCGCCAGCAGTCAAGGGGGACAGGGGAGCCGGAACATCTTC. This translates into CASSQGGQGSRNIF.

The chain carries TRBV7-8 and TRBJ2-7; a weak D match, TRBD1 (7 bases). This CDR3 comprises 14 residues. V lost 3 bases and J 6 bases, leaving 15 bases between the germline ends. The V gene's germline CDR1 is SGHVS and CDR2 FQNEAQ. CDR3 in DNA: TGTGCCAGCAGCTTCCAGGGGGGAAGCTTCGAGCAGTACTTC. It encodes CASSFQGGSFEQYF. Using reference TRBV7-8 and TRBJ2-7 for the parts outside the CDR3, the full variable domain is GAGVSQSPRYKVAKRGQDVALRCDPISGHVSLFWYQQALGQGPEFLTYFQNEAQLDKSGLPSDRFFAERPEGSVSTLKIQRTQQEDSAVYLCASSFQGGSFEQYFGPGTRLTVT.

The chain carries TRBV7-2 and TRBJ2-3; 9 nucleotides agree with TRBD2. The ends lost 5 bases at V and 1 base at J; junction bases unmatched: 10. Germline CDR1 and CDR2: SGHTA and FQGNSA. There are 17 residues in the CDR3. CDR3 residues: CASSPNPSGVGTDTQYF. DNA for the CDR3: TGTGCCAGCAGCCCAAATCCTAGCGGGGTCGGCACAGATACGCAGTATTTT.

This clonotype was counted many times. V and J are TRBV20-1 and TRBJ1-2; 8 bases fit TRBD1. The length of the CDR3 is 12 residues. The V gene end was trimmed by 3 bases and the J gene end by 7 bases; junction bases not matched to a gene: 4. Germline CDR1 reads DFQATT; CDR2 reads SNEGSKA (reference sequence). The CDR3 loop is CSASWTGPGYTF. The CDR3 DNA sequence: TGCAGTGCTAGCTGGACAGGGCCTGGCTACACCTTC.

This chain uses TRBV14 with TRBJ2-7, with 10 nucleotides matching TRBD1. With 4 bases clipped from V and 3 bases from J, the junction kept 9 bases outside the gene matches. Germline CDR1 is SGHDN and CDR2 is FVKESK. The CDR3 is 16 residues long. CDR3 coding DNA: TGTGCCAGCAGCCCTATGCGACAGGGGGCTCTCTACGAGCAGTACTTC. Protein: CASSPMRQGALYEQYF.

V gene TRBV6-2 or TRBV6-3 combines with J gene TRBJ2-5; D might be TRBD1 or TRBD2, each matching 5 bases. The germline V gene has CDR1 MNHEY and CDR2 SVGEGT. The length of the CDR3 is 15 residues. V lost 5 bases and J lost 0, with 13 bases in between. This CDR3 reads CASSPGTVYQETQYF. The CDR3 nucleotides are TGTGCCAGCAGTCCTGGGACGGTATACCAAGAGACCCAGTACTTC.

The chain employs TRBV29-1 and TRBJ2-1; perhaps TRBD2 as D (6 bases). V lost 6 bases to trimming and J lost 0 bases, with 21 bases between them. CDR3 length: 17 residues. Germline values: CDR1 SQVTM, CDR2 ANQGSEA. In DNA, the CDR3 is TGCAGCGTGGAGGGAGACTCCTCCGACAGCTCCTACAATGAGCAGTTCTTC. Translated: CSVEGDSSDSSYNEQFF.

This clonotype has at least ten counts. CDR3 sequence: CSVERDTDTQYF. In DNA form, the CDR3 reads TGCAGCGTTGAACGGGACACAGATACGCAGTATTTT. The chain links TRBV29-1 to TRBJ2-3; tentative D call: TRBD2 (5 bases). Between the trimmed V and J ends, which lost 2 bases and 2 bases, there was a span of 5 bases. CDR1 and CDR2 from the germline V gene are SQVTM and ANQGSEA. This CDR3 has 12 amino acids.

This rearrangement joins TRBV6-5 to TRBJ1-2; no reliable D call. V was shortened by 2 bases and J by 6 bases, with 19 bases between the two germline ends. The germline gives CDR1 MNHEY, CDR2 SVGAGI. The CDR3 covers 16 residues. The CDR3 here is CASSYHWTSIGDGYTF. The CDR3 region has the DNA TGTGCCAGCAGTTACCATTGGACTTCGATCGGGGATGGCTACACCTTC.

In its sample, this clonotype was seen a few times. The J gene is TRBJ1-1, the V gene TRBV6-2 or TRBV6-3; D possibly corresponds to TRBD1 (5 bases). The CDR3 has 17 residues. The germline V gene has CDR1 MNHEY and CDR2 SVGEGT. V was cut by 6 bases and J by 2 bases, with 22 bases left in between. CDR3 nucleotides: TGTGCCAGCAGACGGGGGGAACTGGGACTGACCAACACTGAAGCTTTCTTT. Encoded protein: CASRRGELGLTNTEAFF.

This clonotype was detected ten times or more. This chain connects TRBV5-1 to TRBJ2-1; 8 bases are shared with TRBD2. This CDR3 contains 15 residues. The trim removed 0 bases at V and 8 bases at J, leaving 7 bases unmatched. Germline V gene sequence: CDR1 SGHRS, CDR2 YFSETQ. CDR3 bases: TGCGCCAGCAGCTTGGAAGCGGGAGTTACTTATGAGCAGTTCTTC. Amino acids: CASSLEAGVTYEQFF.

This clonotype came up a few times. The chain has TRBV3-1 and TRBJ2-7, with D possibly matching TRBD1 (6 bases). This CDR3 has 13 amino acids. Trimming cost V 5 bases and J 10 bases, with 18 bases left between them. From germline, CDR1 is LGHDT and CDR2 YNNKEL (reference sequence). Here the CDR3 reads CASSEGSGQIQYF. The CDR3 DNA sequence: TGTGCCAGCAGCGAAGGGTCTGGACAGATACAGTACTTC.

This clonotype was recorded only once. V and J are TRBV20-1 and TRBJ2-7, with 11 bases matching TRBD2. V shed 6 bases and J 3 bases; nucleotides not matched to a gene: 7. CDR1 and CDR2 from the germline V gene are DFQATT and SNEGSKA (reference sequence). This CDR3 spans 14 amino acids. The CDR3 nucleotides read TGCAGTGCCAGAAGTACTAGCGGGAGCTACGAGCAGTACTTC. Its translation: CSARSTSGSYEQYF.

This rearrangement joins TRBV7-8 to TRBJ1-1; maybe TRBD1 (6 bases). Germline V gives CDR1 SGHVS, CDR2 FQNEAQ. There are 17 residues in the CDR3. V was trimmed by 1 base and J by 4 bases, leaving 19 bases between them. CDR3 in DNA: TGTGCCAGCAGCTTAGTAGGGGGGCGAGGAGGTGGCACTGAAGCTTTCTTT. Residues: CASSLVGGRGGGTEAFF.

Written as DNA, the CDR3 is TGTGCCAGCAGCTCAGGGTGGGGACTAGCGGGGGAAAATACCTACGAGCAGTACTTC. Encoded protein: CASSSGWGLAGENTYEQYF. The V and J genes are TRBV11-2 and TRBJ2-7; 14 bases are a match to TRBD2. The CDR3 consists of 19 residues. The germline V gene has CDR1 SGHAT and CDR2 FQNNGV. Trimming took 4 bases from V and 2 from J; bases not matched to a gene: 13.

A few counts support this clonotype. This chain joins TRBV2 and TRBJ2-7, with 11 bases identical to TRBD1. This CDR3 region has 15 residues. Germline V lookup: CDR1 SNHLY, CDR2 FYNNEI. The V gene end was trimmed by 7 bases and the J gene end by 1 base; junction bases not matched to a gene: 6. This CDR3 is CASTRDRGASYEQYF. CDR3 coding DNA: TGTGCCAGCACCAGGGACAGGGGGGCTTCCTACGAGCAGTACTTC.

This clonotype was recorded many times. This chain links TRBV11-2 with TRBJ1-4; D may be TRBD1 (5 bases). CDR1 and CDR2 (germline): SGHAT, FQNNGV. CDR3 length: 19 residues. V dropped 5 bases and J dropped 0 bases, with 22 bases sitting between them. The chain's CDR3 is CASSLNPGAERSTNEKLFF. DNA of the CDR3: TGTGCCAGCAGCCTCAACCCTGGGGCAGAGCGATCAACTAATGAAAAACTGTTTTTT.

This clonotype was found many times. The rearrangement links TRBV28 to TRBJ1-2, with no clear D. The CDR3 is 14 residues long. Trimming left V 6 bases short and J 3 bases short, with 14 bases between. Germline CDR1 is MDHEN and CDR2 is SYDVKM. The CDR3 DNA sequence: TGTGCCAGCAGCCTCCGGACGGAGGACTATGGCTACACCTTC. As protein: CASSLRTEDYGYTF.